The 2 T cell receptor beta chains given below trace back to one sample, sequenced in a study of blood T cell repertoires in COVID-19. The protocol was immunoSEQ multiplex PCR, while the TCRdb copy is restricted to in-frame clones and leaves out a portion. The sample records fewer than 200,000 clones, 70% to 85% being singletons. Sequencing used peripheral blood. The receptors were gathered from a woman aged 80 or over with acute or convalescent COVID-19.

The chain couples TRBV29-1 to TRBJ2-7; 8 bases line up with TRBD1. The CDR3 totals 12 residues. The ends lost 6 bases at V and 5 bases at J; junction bases unmatched: 6. Germline assignment: CDR1 SQVTM and CDR2 ANQGSEA. CDR3 region: CSVEQGADEQYF. The CDR3 DNA is TGCAGCGTGGAGCAGGGGGCCGACGAGCAGTACTTC.

The chain joins TRBV5-1 to TRBJ2-3; no reliable D call. The CDR3 length is 14 residues. The V end lost 0 bases, the J end lost 2 bases, and 7 bases lay between the germline ends. CDR1 and CDR2 from the germline V gene are SGHRS and YFSETQ. The CDR3, as DNA: TGCGCCAGCAGCTTGGGGAGAATCACAGATACGCAGTATTTT. This sequence encodes CASSLGRITDTQYF. Supplemented by reference TRBV5-1 and TRBJ2-3, the full variable domain reads KAGVTQTPRYLIKTRGQQVTLSCSPISGHRSVSWYQQTPGQGLQFLFEYFSETQRNKGNFPGRFSGRQFSNSRSEMNVSTLELGDSALYLCASSLGRITDTQYFGPGTRLTVL.